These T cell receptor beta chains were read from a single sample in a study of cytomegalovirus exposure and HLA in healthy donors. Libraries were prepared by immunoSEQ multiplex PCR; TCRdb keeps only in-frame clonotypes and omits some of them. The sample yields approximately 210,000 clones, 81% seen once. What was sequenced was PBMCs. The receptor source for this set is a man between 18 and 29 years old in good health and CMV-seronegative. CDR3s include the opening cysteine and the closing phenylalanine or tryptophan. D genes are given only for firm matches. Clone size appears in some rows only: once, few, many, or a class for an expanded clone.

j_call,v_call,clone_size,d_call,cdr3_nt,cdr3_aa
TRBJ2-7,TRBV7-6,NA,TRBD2,TGTGCCAGCAGCCCCGGGGGGGCCTACGAGCAGTACTTC,CASSPGGAYEQYF
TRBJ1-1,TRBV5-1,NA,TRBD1,TGCGCCAGCAGCACAGGGGGACGGGACACTGAAGCTTTCTTT,CASSTGGRDTEAFF
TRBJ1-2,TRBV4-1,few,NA,TGCGCCAGCAGCCAAGTGGGTCAGGTCGGAACCCCGAGCGGCTACACCTTC,CASSQVGQVGTPSGYTF
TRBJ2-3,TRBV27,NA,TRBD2,TGTGCCAGCAGTTTACCTAGCGGGAGTGTCGGTAGAACGCAGTATTTT,CASSLPSGSVGRTQYF
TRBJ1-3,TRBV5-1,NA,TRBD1,TGCGCCAGCAGCTGGGGGGACAGGCAAGGAAACACCATATATTTT,CASSWGDRQGNTIYF
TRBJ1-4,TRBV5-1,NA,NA,TGCGCCAGCAGCTTGGCGGGGTCTCAAAAACTGTTTTTT,CASSLAGSQKLFF
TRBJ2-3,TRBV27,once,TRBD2,TGTGCCAGCAGTTTCTCCCTCCGCCCCTTCGCGGGAGGCACAGATACGCAGTATTTT,CASSFSLRPFAGGTDTQYF
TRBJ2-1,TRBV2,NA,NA,TGTGCCAGCAGTGACCACGGGGTGCGCGAGAATGAGCAGTTCTTC,CASSDHGVRENEQFF
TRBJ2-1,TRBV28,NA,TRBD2,TGTGCCAGCAGTAAATGGTGGACTAGCGTCCATGAGCAGTTCTTC,CASSKWWTSVHEQFF
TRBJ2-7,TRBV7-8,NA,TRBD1,TGTGCCAGCAGCTTAGGTAGGGGGCGCGACGAGCAGTACTTC,CASSLGRGRDEQYF
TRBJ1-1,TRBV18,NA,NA,TGTGCCAGCTCACGAAGCCACGGACAGTTGAACACTGAAGCTTTCTTT,CASSRSHGQLNTEAFF
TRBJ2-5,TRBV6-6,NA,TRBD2,TGTGCCTCTAGCACGGGCAGGGAGGGGACCCAGTACTTC,CASSTGREGTQYF
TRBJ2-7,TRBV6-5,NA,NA,TGTGCCAGCCGGGACACCTCCTACGAGCAGTACTTC,CASRDTSYEQYF
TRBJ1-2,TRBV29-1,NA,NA,TGCAGCGTTCCGAGGGGGGGCATAAACTATGGCTACACCTTC,CSVPRGGINYGYTF
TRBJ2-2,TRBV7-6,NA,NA,TGTGCCAGCAGCCCCGGGGGAGGGAACACCGGGGAGCTGTTTTTT,CASSPGGGNTGELFF
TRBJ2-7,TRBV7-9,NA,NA,TGTTCCAGCAGCCCCACAGGTTACGAGCAGTACTTC,CSSSPTGYEQYF
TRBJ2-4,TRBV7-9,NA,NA,TGTGCCAGCAGCTTCACCGGGAGCGAAGCCAAAAACATTCAGTACTTC,CASSFTGSEAKNIQYF
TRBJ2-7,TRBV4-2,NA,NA,TGTGCCAGCAGCCAAGAGTCAGGGCGGGGATCCTACGAGCAGTACTTC,CASSQESGRGSYEQYF
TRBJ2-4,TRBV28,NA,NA,TGTGCCAGCAGTTCCCCCGGACAGTTCAAAAACATTCAGTACTTC,CASSSPGQFKNIQYF